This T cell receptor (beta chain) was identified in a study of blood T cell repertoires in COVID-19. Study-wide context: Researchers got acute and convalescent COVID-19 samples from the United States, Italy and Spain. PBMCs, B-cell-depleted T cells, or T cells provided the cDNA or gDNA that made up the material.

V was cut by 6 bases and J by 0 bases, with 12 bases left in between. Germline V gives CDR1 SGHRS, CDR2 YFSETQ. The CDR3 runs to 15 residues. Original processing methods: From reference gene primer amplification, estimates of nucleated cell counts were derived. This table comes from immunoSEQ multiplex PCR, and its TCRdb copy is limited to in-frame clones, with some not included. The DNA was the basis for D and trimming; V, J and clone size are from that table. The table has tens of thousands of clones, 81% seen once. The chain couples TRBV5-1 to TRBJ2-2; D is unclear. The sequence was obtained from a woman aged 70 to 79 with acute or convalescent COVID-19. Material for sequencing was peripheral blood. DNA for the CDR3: TGCGCCAGCACCCCCCGAGAGGCGAACACCGGGGAGCTGTTTTTT. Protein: CASTPREANTGELFF.